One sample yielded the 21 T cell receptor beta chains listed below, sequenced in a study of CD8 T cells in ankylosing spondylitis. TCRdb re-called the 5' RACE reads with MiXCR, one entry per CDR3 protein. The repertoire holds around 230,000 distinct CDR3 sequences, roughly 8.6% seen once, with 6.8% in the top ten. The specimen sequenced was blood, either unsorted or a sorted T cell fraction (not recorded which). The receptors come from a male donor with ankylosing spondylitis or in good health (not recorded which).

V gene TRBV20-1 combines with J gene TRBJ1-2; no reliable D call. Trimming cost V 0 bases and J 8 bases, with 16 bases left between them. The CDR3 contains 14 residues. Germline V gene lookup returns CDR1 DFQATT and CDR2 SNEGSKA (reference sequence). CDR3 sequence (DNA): TGCAGTGCTAGAGAGGAACGGGGAATGGGCGGCTACACCTTC. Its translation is CSAREERGMGGYTF.

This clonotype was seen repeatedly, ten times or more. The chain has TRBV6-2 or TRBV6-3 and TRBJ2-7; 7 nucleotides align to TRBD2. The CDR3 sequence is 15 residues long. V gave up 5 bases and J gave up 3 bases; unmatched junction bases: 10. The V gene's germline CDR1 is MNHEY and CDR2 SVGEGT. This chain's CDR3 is CASSPSREGLYEQYF. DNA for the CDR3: TGTGCCAGCAGTCCCTCCAGGGAGGGCCTCTACGAGCAGTACTTC.

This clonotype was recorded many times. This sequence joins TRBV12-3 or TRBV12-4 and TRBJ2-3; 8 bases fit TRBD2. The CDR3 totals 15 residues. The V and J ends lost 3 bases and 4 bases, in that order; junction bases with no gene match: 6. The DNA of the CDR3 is TGTGCCAGCAGTTTTACGGGAGGGCAGGCAGATACGCAGTATTTT. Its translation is CASSFTGGQADTQYF.

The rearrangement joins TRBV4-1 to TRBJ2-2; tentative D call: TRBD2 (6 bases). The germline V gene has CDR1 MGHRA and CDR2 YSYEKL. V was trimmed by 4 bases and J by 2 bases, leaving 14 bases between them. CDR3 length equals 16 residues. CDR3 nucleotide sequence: TGCGCCAGCAGCCCCCTCTGGGGACTCAACACCGGGGAGCTGTTTTTT. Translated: CASSPLWGLNTGELFF.

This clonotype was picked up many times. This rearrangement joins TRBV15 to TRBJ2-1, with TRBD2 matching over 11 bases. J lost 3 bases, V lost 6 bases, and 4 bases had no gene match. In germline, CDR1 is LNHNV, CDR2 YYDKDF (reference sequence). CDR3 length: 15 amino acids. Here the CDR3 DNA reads TGTGCCACCAGTGCCGGGACTAGCGGCTACAATGAGCAGTTCTTC. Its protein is CATSAGTSGYNEQFF.

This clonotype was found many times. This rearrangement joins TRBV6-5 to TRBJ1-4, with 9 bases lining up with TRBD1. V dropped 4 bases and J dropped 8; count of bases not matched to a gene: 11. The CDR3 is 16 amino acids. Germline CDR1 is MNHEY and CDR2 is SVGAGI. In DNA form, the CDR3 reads TGTGCCAGCAGTTTCCTCCGGGGACAGGGAGACGAAAAACTGTTTTTT. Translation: CASSFLRGQGDEKLFF.

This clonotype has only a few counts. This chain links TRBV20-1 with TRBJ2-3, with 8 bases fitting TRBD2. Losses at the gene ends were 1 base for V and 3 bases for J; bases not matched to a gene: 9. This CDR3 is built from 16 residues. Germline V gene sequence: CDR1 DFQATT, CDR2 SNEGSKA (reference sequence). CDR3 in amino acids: CSARGRRGGITDTQYF. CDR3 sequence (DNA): TGCAGTGCTAGAGGTCGACGGGGGGGGATAACAGATACGCAGTATTTT.

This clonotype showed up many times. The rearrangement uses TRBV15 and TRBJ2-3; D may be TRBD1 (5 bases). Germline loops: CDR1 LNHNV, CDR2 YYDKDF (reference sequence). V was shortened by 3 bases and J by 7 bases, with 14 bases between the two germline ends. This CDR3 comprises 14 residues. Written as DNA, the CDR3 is TGTGCCACCAGCAGCGGCCAGGACACCAATACGCAGTATTTT. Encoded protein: CATSSGQDTNTQYF.

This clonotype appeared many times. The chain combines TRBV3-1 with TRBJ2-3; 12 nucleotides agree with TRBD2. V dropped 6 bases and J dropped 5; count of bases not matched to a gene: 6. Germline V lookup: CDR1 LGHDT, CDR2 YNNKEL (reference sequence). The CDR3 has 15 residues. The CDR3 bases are TGTGCCAGCAGTCCTAGCGGGAGGGCGGTAGATACGCAGTATTTT. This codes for CASSPSGRAVDTQYF.

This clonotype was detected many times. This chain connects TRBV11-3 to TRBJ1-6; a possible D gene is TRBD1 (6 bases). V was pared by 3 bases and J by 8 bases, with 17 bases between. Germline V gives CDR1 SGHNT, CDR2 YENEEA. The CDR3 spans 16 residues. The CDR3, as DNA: TGTGCCAGCAGCTTCGCGTTGGGGGGCCGGGATTCACCCCTCCACTTT. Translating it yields CASSFALGGRDSPLHF.

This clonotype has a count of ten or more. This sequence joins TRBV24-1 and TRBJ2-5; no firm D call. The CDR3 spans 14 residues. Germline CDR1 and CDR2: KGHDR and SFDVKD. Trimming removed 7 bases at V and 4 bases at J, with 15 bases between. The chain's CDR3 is CATRQSLVRETQYF. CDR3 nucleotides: TGTGCCACCAGGCAGAGCCTCGTCCGAGAGACCCAGTACTTC.

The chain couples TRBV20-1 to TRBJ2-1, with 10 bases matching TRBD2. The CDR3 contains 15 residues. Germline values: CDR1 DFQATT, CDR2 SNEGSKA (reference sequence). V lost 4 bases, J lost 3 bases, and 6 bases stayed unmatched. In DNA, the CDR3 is TGCAGTGCTATTCCGGGACTAGCGAGCTACAATGAGCAGTTCTTC. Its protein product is CSAIPGLASYNEQFF.

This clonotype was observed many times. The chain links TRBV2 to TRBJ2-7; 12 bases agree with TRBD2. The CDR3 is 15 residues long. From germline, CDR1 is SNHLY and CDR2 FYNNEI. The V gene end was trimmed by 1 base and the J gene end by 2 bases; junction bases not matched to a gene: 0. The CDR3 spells CASSEGLAGAYEQYF. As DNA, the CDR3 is TGTGCCAGCAGTGAAGGACTAGCGGGAGCCTACGAGCAGTACTTC.

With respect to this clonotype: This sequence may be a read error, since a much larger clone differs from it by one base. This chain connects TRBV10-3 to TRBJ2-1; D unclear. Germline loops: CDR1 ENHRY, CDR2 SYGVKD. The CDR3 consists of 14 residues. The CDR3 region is CAIQLGPSGNEPFF. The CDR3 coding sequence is TGTGCCATCCAACTGGGCCCTTCGGGCAATGAGCCGTTCTTC.

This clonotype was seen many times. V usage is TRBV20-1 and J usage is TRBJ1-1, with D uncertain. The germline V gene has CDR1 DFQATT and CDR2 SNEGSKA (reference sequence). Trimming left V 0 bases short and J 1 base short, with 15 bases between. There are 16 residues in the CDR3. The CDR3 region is CSARDLIRHTNTEAFF. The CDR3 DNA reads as TGCAGTGCTAGAGATCTCATTAGACACACGAACACTGAAGCTTTCTTT.

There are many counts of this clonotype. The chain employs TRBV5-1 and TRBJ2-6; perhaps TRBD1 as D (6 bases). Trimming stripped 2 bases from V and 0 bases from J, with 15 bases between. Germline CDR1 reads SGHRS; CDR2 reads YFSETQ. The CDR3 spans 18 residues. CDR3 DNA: TGCGCCAGCAGCTTAGAGGACAGTTGGAACTCTGGGGCCAACGTCCTGACTTTC. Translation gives CASSLEDSWNSGANVLTF.

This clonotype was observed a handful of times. The CDR3 DNA follows: TGCGCCAGCAGCCAAGAGAGGCGAGGGGGCACTGAAGCTTTCTTT. Translation gives CASSQERRGGTEAFF. The chain uses TRBV4-3 and TRBJ1-1; D is perhaps TRBD1 (6 bases). The germline V and J ends were trimmed by 0 bases and 4 bases, with 12 bases remaining between them. There are 15 residues in the CDR3. The germline gives CDR1 LGHNA, CDR2 YSLEER.

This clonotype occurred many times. Here the CDR3 reads CASSFQQGGDEQYF. CDR3 DNA: TGTGCCAGCAGCTTCCAACAGGGTGGAGACGAGCAGTACTTC. The chain employs TRBV7-9 and TRBJ2-7; D is possibly TRBD1 (6 bases). The germline gives CDR1 SEHNR, CDR2 FQNEAQ (reference sequence). This CDR3 has 14 amino acids. The V end was cut by 3 bases, the J end by 5 bases, with 14 bases between.

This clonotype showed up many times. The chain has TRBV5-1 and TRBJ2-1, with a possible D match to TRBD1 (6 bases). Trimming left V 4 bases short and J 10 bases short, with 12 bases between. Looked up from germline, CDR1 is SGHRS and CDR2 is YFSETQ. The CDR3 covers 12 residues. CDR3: CASSIPGTEQFF. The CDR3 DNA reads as TGCGCCAGCAGCATACCCGGGACAGAGCAGTTCTTC.

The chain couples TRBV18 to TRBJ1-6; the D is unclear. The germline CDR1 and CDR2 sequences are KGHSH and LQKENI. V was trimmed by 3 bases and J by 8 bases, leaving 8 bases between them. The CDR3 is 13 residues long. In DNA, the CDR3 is TGTGCCAGCTCACCTGCCCTAGATTCACCCCTCCACTTT. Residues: CASSPALDSPLHF.

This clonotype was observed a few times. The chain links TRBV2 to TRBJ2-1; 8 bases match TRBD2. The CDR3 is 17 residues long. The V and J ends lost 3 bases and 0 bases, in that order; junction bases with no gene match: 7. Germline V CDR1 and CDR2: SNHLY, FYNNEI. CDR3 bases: TGTGCCAGCAGTGATCCTCGCGGGACTAGCTCCTACAATGAGCAGTTCTTC. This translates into CASSDPRGTSSYNEQFF. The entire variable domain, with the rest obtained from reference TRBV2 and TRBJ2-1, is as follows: EPEVTQTPSHQVTQMGQEVILRCVPISNHLYFYWYRQILGQKVEFLVSFYNNEISEKSEIFDDQFSVERPDGSNFTLKIRSTKLEDSAMYFCASSDPRGTSSYNEQFFGPGTRLTVL.